A selection of T cell receptor beta chains follows, all from one sample in a study of blood T cell repertoires in COVID-19. The repertoire was sequenced with immunoSEQ multiplex PCR; TCRdb's copy has only in-frame clones and lacks some. The table includes 30,000 to 45,000 clones, 87% detected once. The specimen sequenced was peripheral blood. These receptors were taken from a human donor in a cohort sampled during active COVID-19. CDR3s include the opening cysteine and the closing phenylalanine or tryptophan. The D gene is left open where the match is weak. Not every row has a clone size; where given, it reads once, few, many or a size class.

v_call	clone_size	j_call	d_call	cdr3_aa	cdr3_nt
TRBV29-1	.	TRBJ1-2	.	CSAEASNYGYTF	TGCAGCGCCGAGGCCAGTAACTATGGCTACACCTTC
TRBV5-5	.	TRBJ1-2	.	CASSPIGRDNYGYTF	TGTGCCAGCAGCCCCATAGGCAGGGATAACTATGGCTACACCTTC
TRBV11-1	.	TRBJ2-7	.	CASSLARRFSYEQYF	TGTGCCAGCAGCTTAGCCCGCAGGTTCTCCTACGAGCAGTACTTC
TRBV6-6	.	TRBJ2-3	.	CASSYALEAQYF	TGTGCCAGCAGTTATGCCCTAGAAGCGCAGTATTTT
TRBV6-2/TRBV6-3	once	TRBJ2-7	.	CASSRNEQYF	TGTGCCAGCAGTCGTAACGAGCAGTACTTC
TRBV19	.	TRBJ2-1	TRBD1	CASSLGTGTRNEQFF	TGTGCCAGTAGTCTCGGGACAGGGACTCGCAATGAGCAGTTCTTC
TRBV7-2	.	TRBJ1-5	TRBD1	CASSSGQGYQPQHF	TGTGCCAGCAGCTCCGGACAGGGGTATCAGCCCCAGCATTTT
TRBV6-1	.	TRBJ1-4	TRBD1	CASSEGTGGEKLFF	TGTGCCAGCAGTGAAGGAACAGGGGGTGAAAAACTGTTTTTT
TRBV5-1	once	TRBJ2-2	TRBD1	CASSLRQGDTGELFF	TGCGCCAGCAGCTTGCGACAGGGGGACACCGGGGAGCTGTTTTTT
TRBV28	few	TRBJ2-1	TRBD1	CASRRQGALGQQFF	TGTGCCAGCAGGAGGCAGGGGGCGCTTGGCCAGCAGTTCTTC
TRBV2	.	TRBJ2-5	.	CASSPEETQYF	TGTGCCAGCAGTCCCGAAGAGACCCAGTACTTC
TRBV6-5	.	TRBJ2-3	.	CASSRSGPRDTQYF	TGTGCCAGCAGTCGTAGCGGCCCTCGGGATACGCAGTATTTT
TRBV9	.	TRBJ2-3	.	CASSVAPGTDTQYF	TGTGCCAGCAGCGTAGCCCCAGGCACAGATACGCAGTATTTT
TRBV28	.	TRBJ2-5	.	CASSLFGQGFWETQYF	TGTGCCAGCAGTTTATTCGGCCAGGGTTTTTGGGAGACCCAGTACTTC
TRBV5-3	.	TRBJ1-6	TRBD1	CARSRDRDREVLNNSPLHF	TGTGCCAGAAGCAGGGACAGGGACCGCGAGGTTTTGAATAATTCACCCCTCCACTTT
TRBV6-2/TRBV6-3	once	TRBJ2-4	TRBD1	CASSQGAGLPGAKNIQYF	TGTGCCAGCAGCCAGGGGGCAGGGTTACCCGGGGCCAAAAACATTCAGTACTTC
TRBV7-8	.	TRBJ1-1	TRBD1	CASSPGTEDTEAFF	TGTGCCAGCAGTCCCGGGACAGAAGATACTGAAGCTTTCTTT
TRBV5-4	.	TRBJ2-1	TRBD2	CASSLHTSGAYNEQFF	TGTGCCAGCAGCTTGCATACTAGCGGGGCCTACAATGAGCAGTTCTTC
TRBV29-1	.	TRBJ1-3	.	CSVEDWAGSGLFSGNTIYF	TGCAGCGTTGAAGATTGGGCAGGGTCCGGATTATTCTCTGGAAACACCATATATTTT
TRBV2	.	TRBJ1-5	TRBD1	CASLGQLNQPQHF	TGTGCCAGCTTGGGACAGCTCAATCAGCCCCAGCATTTT
TRBV7-8	few	TRBJ2-7	TRBD1	CASSLALGGGEQYF	TGTGCCAGCAGCTTAGCCCTAGGGGGCGGCGAGCAGTACTTC
TRBV4-1	.	TRBJ2-5	.	CASSQDPAGYGQETQYF	TGCGCCAGCAGCCAAGATCCGGCAGGGTATGGCCAAGAGACCCAGTACTTC
TRBV10-3	.	TRBJ2-2	.	CASRSLQGGTGELFF	TGTGCCAGCAGATCTCTGCAGGGAGGCACCGGGGAGCTGTTTTTT
TRBV2	.	TRBJ1-1	TRBD1	CASPGGTGNTEAFF	TGTGCCAGCCCCGGAGGGACAGGGAACACTGAAGCTTTCTTT
TRBV4-2	.	TRBJ2-3	TRBD2	CASSQGGLAGVTDTQYF	TGTGCCAGCAGCCAAGGAGGACTAGCGGGAGTCACAGATACGCAGTATTTT
TRBV6-2/TRBV6-3	.	TRBJ1-2	TRBD1	CASSRQGPGYGYTF	TGTGCCAGCAGTCGACAGGGTCCCGGCTATGGCTACACCTTC
TRBV7-6	few	TRBJ1-5	TRBD1	CASFLRQGHSQPQHF	TGTGCCAGCTTTTTGAGACAGGGTCATAGTCAGCCCCAGCATTTT
TRBV29-1	.	TRBJ2-1	TRBD1	CSVGPQTGSYNEQFF	TGCAGCGTTGGACCCCAGACAGGGTCCTACAATGAGCAGTTCTTC
TRBV2	.	TRBJ1-1	TRBD1	CASGTDLEAFF	TGTGCCAGTGGGACAGACCTTGAAGCTTTCTTT
TRBV6-6	.	TRBJ2-1	.	CASSYSFDTTRNEQFF	TGTGCCAGCAGTTACTCGTTCGACACAACCCGGAATGAGCAGTTCTTC
TRBV5-6	.	TRBJ2-7	TRBD1	CASSRFPGQDYEQYF	TGTGCCAGCAGTCGGTTTCCGGGACAGGACTACGAGCAGTACTTC
TRBV5-1	.	TRBJ2-3	.	CASSLGQHTDTQYF	TGCGCCAGCAGCTTGGGACAGCATACAGATACGCAGTATTTT
TRBV28	.	TRBJ2-7	.	CASSPLGAPSYEQYF	TGTGCCAGCAGCCCCTTGGGGGCCCCAAGCTACGAGCAGTACTTC
TRBV6-2/TRBV6-3	once	TRBJ2-1	TRBD2	CASSTSGNYNEQFF	TGTGCCAGCAGTACTAGCGGGAACTACAATGAGCAGTTCTTC
TRBV28	.	TRBJ2-5	TRBD1	CASSTRGLETQYF	TGTGCCAGCAGTACGAGGGGGCTCGAGACCCAGTACTTC
TRBV3-1/TRBV3-2	medium-sized	TRBJ2-7	TRBD1	CASSGTVSSYEQYF	TGTGCCAGCAGTGGGACAGTTTCTTCCTACGAGCAGTACTTC
TRBV11-2	.	TRBJ1-3	TRBD1	CASSLQGNNWAGGNTIYF	TGTGCCAGCAGTTTACAGGGGAACAATTGGGCCGGTGGAAACACCATATATTTT
TRBV6-1	.	TRBJ1-5	TRBD1	CASSEVTGSSQPQHF	TGTGCCAGCAGTGAAGTGACAGGGTCGAGTCAGCCCCAGCATTTT
TRBV5-4	.	TRBJ1-3	.	CASSSPSGNTIYF	TGTGCCAGCAGCTCCCCATCTGGAAACACCATATATTTT
TRBV29-1	.	TRBJ2-2	TRBD1	CSVGARTGTGELFF	TGCAGCGTTGGCGCCCGGACAGGCACCGGGGAGCTGTTTTTT
TRBV7-2	.	TRBJ2-7	.	CASSSAVLSSYEQYF	TGTGCCAGCAGCTCCGCGGTTCTATCATCCTACGAGCAGTACTTC
TRBV19	.	TRBJ1-1	TRBD1	CASSPPTGGRAEAFF	TGTGCCAGTAGTCCGCCGACAGGGGGCCGGGCTGAAGCTTTCTTT
TRBV18	.	TRBJ1-6	TRBD1	CASSPVGTGLYSPLHF	TGTGCCAGCTCACCGGTAGGGACAGGTCTTTATTCACCCCTCCACTTT
TRBV30	few	TRBJ2-3	TRBD2	CAWSVPSGGVDTQYF	TGTGCCTGGAGTGTCCCTAGCGGGGGGGTAGATACGCAGTATTTT
TRBV7-9	.	TRBJ1-2	.	CASSLQTGHYGYTF	TGTGCCAGCAGCTTACAAACAGGGCACTATGGCTACACCTTC
TRBV5-1	.	TRBJ2-7	.	CASSLKPSHGYEQYF	TGCGCCAGCAGCTTGAAGCCGAGTCACGGTTACGAGCAGTACTTC
TRBV7-9	.	TRBJ2-5	.	CASSPGLPRLETQYF	TGTGCCAGCAGCCCGGGACTCCCGCGGCTAGAGACCCAGTACTTC
TRBV3-1/TRBV3-2	.	TRBJ1-1	.	CASSQSSQGGAFF	TGTGCCAGCAGCCAATCGTCGCAGGGTGGAGCTTTCTTT
TRBV5-4	.	TRBJ1-1	TRBD1	CASSWPGQGRTEAFF	TGTGCCAGCAGCTGGCCAGGACAGGGAAGAACTGAAGCTTTCTTT